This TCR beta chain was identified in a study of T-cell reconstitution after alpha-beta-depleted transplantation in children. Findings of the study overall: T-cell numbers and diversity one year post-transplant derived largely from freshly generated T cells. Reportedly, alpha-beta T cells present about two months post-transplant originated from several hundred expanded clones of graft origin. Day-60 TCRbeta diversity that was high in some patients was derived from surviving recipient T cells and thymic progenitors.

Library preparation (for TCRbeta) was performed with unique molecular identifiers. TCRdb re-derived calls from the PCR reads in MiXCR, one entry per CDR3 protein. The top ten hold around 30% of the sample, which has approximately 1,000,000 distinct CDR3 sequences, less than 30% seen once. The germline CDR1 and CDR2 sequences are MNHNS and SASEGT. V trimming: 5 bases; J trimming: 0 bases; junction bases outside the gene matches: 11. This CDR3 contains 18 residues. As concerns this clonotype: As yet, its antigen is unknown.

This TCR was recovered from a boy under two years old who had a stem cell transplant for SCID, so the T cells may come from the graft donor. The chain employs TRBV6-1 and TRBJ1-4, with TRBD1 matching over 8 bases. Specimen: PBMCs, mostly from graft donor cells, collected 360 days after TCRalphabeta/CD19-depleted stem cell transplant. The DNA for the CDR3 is TGTGCCAGCAGTCGGCGACAGGGGCTTCGAACAACTAATGAAAAACTGTTTTTT. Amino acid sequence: CASSRRQGLRTTNEKLFF.